This T cell receptor beta chain was recorded in a study of spatial heterogeneity in lung cancer. Study-wide results and caveats: Counts of expanded intratumoral alpha and beta TCRs tracked tumor mutation counts.

This clonotype came up many times. Its antigen is unidentified. Since it is a stray read in a library aimed at alpha chains, this beta chain has a size that is not meaningful. Time point described: sample taken at primary tumor resection. Trimming removed 5 bases from V and 6 bases from J, with 17 bases in between. Germline V gives CDR1 SGHVS, CDR2 FQNEAQ. The CDR3 loop spans 15 amino acids. TCRdb re-derived calls from the 5' RACE reads in MiXCR, one entry per CDR3 protein. The repertoire holds about 11,000 distinct CDR3 sequences, roughly 5.2% seen once, with 9.5% to 15% in the top ten. The sample in question was lung tumor tissue, obtained at surgery. The receptor was isolated from a male donor with early-stage non-small cell lung cancer. The chain carries TRBV7-8 and TRBJ2-1; D is unresolved. In DNA form, the CDR3 reads TGTGCCAGCAGCCTATTTGGAGAACCAGGCAATGAGCAGTTCTTC. Translated: CASSLFGEPGNEQFF.